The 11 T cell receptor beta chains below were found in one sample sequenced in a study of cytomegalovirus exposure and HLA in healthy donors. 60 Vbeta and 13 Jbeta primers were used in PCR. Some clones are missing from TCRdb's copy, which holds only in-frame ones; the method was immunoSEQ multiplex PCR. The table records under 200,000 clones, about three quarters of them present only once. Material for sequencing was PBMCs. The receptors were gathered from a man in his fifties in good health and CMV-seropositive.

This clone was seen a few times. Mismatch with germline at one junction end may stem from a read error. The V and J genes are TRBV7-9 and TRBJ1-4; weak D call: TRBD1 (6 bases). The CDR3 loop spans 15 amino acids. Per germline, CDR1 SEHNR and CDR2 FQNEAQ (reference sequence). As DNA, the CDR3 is TGTTCCAGCAGCCAAGAACAGGGTGATAGTGAAAAACTGTTTTTT. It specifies CSSSQEQGDSEKLFF.

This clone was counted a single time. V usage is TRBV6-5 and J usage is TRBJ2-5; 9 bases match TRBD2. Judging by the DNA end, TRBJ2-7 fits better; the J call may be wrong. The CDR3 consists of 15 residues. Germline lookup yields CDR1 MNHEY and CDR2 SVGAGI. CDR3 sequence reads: CASIPVGGTSSEQYF. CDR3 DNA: TGTGCCAGCATTCCCGTCGGCGGGACTAGCAGCGAGCAGTACTTC.

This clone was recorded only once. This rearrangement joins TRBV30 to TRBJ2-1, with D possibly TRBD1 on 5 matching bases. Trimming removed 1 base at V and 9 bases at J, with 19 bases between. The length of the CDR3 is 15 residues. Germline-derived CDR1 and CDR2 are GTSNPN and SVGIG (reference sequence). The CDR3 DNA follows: TGTGCCTGGAGTGAGGGGATATACAGGTCGGGTGAGCAGTTCTTC. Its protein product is CAWSEGIYRSGEQFF.

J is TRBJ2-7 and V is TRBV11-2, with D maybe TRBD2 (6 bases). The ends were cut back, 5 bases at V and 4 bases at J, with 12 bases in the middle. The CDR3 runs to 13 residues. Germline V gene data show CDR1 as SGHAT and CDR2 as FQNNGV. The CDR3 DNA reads TGTGCCAGCAGCCTGGGGGGAGATTACGAGCAGTACTTC. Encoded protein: CASSLGGDYEQYF.

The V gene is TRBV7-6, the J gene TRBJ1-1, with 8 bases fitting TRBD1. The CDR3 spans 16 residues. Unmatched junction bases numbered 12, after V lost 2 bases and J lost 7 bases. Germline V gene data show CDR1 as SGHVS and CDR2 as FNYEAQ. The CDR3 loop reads CASSLYRAGGVDEAFF. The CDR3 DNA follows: TGTGCCAGCAGCTTATATCGGGCAGGGGGCGTTGATGAAGCTTTCTTT.

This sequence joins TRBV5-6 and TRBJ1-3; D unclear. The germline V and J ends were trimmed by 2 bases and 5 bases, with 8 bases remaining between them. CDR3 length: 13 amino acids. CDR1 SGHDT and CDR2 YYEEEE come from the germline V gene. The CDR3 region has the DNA TGTGCCAGCAGCTTAAGTGGCAGAAACACCATATATTTT. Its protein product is CASSLSGRNTIYF.

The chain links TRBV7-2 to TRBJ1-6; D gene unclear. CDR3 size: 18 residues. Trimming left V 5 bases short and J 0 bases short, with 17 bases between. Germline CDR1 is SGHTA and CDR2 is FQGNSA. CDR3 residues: CASSHPRVRSSYNSPLHF. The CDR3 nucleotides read TGTGCCAGCAGCCACCCCCGGGTCCGGAGCTCCTATAATTCACCCCTCCACTTT.

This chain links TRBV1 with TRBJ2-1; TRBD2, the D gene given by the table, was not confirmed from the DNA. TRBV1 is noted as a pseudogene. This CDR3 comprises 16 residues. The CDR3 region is CTSSQNTLADLGEQFF. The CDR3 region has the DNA TGCACCAGCAGCCAAAACACGCTAGCGGACCTAGGTGAGCAGTTCTTC.

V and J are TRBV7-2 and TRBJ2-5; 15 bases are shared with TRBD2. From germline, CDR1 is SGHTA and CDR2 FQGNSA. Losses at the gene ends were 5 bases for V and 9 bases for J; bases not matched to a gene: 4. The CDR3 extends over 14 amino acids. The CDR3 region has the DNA TGTGCCAGCAGCCGCGGACTAGCGGGGGGGCCCCAGTACTTC. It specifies CASSRGLAGGPQYF. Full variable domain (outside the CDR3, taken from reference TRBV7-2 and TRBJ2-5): GAGVSQSPSNKVTEKGKDVELRCDPISGHTALYWYRQSLGQGLEFLIYFQGNSAPDKSGLPSDRFSAERTGGSVSTLTIQRTQQEDSAVYLCASSRGLAGGPQYFGPGTRLLVL.

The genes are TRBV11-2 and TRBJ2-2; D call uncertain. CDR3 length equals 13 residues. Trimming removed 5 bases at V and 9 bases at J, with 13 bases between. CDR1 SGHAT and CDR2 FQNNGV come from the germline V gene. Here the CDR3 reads CASSRTTQRELFF. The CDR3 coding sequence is TGTGCCAGCAGCCGTACAACGCAACGGGAGCTGTTTTTT.

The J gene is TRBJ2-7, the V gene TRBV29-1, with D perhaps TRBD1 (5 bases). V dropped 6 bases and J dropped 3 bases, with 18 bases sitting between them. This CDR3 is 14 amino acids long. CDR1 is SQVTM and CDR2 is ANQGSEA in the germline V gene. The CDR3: CSVRLGQGNYEQYF. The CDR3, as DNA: TGCAGCGTACGCCTGGGGCAGGGAAACTACGAGCAGTACTTC.